Listed here is a single T cell receptor (beta chain). Its antigen is unknown. These data originate in a study of cytomegalovirus exposure and HLA in healthy donors. At the level of the study: Earlier results showed approximately 120 million unique TCR beta sequences derived from approximately 170 million T cells.

Overall study results and limits: Later, an analysis found that common viral pathogens appeared to be linked with several of the most significant clusters. In an earlier analysis, most TCR beta V segments were productive about 87% or about 30% of the time. Overall, approximately 150 TCR beta chains were annotated as cytomegalovirus-associated.

Germline-derived CDR1 and CDR2 are MDHEN and SYDVKM. The CDR3 runs 13 residues. Trimming took 2 bases from V and 5 from J, leaving 10 bases between them. This PCR relied on a set of 60 Vbeta primers and 13 Jbeta primers. TCRdb's copy holds only in-frame clones and misses some; the assay was immunoSEQ multiplex PCR. The sample has 80,000 to 100,000 clones, approximately 70% seen once. This TCR was sampled from a man in his fifties or sixties in good health and CMV-seronegative. The chain uses TRBV28 and TRBJ2-7; D perhaps matches TRBD1 (5 bases). Sequences were obtained from PBMCs. The CDR3 region has the DNA TGTGCCAGCAGTTTACAGGGTAGAAACGAGCAGTACTTC. It encodes CASSLQGRNEQYF.